Listed here is a single T cell receptor (beta chain). Its antigen is unknown. No base quality information exists; no much larger clone differs at one position. This specimen belongs to a study of shared clonotypes between healthy human individuals (dated by TCRdb to 2019 to 2021). General notes on the study: A few men and a couple of women, aged 18 to 49 years, made up the cohort. For each donor, CD4 naive and CD4 memory were each run on three plates, CD8 naive on two plates, and CD8 memory on one plate. The study deeply sequenced blood TCR repertoires of 5 or 6 healthy adults to estimate repertoire size and the extent of clonotype sharing between individuals. To increase sequencing depth and limit assay-specific biases, different laboratories used diverse techniques to prepare libraries and sequence TCR repertoires. Between about 0.8 and 9.5 billion PBMCs per donor were obtained by leukapheresis. What the study reported, not specific to this receptor: The small number of donors limited the genetic and exposure-history diversity represented. Even with the large sequencing depth, rarefaction of the sorted-subset datasets indicated that sequencing was incomplete. Sampling was restricted to blood, and TCR repertoires in tissue are likely to differ from TCR repertoires in blood. Estimated clonotype richness was generally larger for naive than for memory subsets. Compared with non-shared clonotypes, the clonotypes found in all four sorted-subset donors had higher generation probabilities. Across four donors, roughly 5.4% of naive CD4, approximately 3.6% of naive CD8, about 2.3% of memory CD4, and under 0.45% of memory CD8 clonotypes were shared. Pairwise subsampling indicated that sequencing depth was expected to affect the degree of clonotype sharing among donors.

Using the deep immunoSEQ assay, multiplex PCR amplified TCR CDR3 regions from genomic DNA. Genomic DNA extracted from each cell subset was distributed evenly over all wells of several immunoSEQ 96-well plates, and each plate served as one replicate. For sorted subsets, about 0.2 ug genomic DNA, equal to approximately 30,000 T cell genomes, was loaded into each replicate PCR. The purified libraries were quantified using a Qubit 3.0 fluorometer, sized with a Bioanalyzer 2100, and then quantified again using the KAPA Library Quantification kit. A separate single-read 150-cycle Illumina NextSeq 550 flow cell was used to sequence each immunoSEQ 96-well plate. Per the original workflow: Because the immunoSEQ output held only junctional sequences and lacked quality scores, the filtering could not match the filtering applied to full-length reads. Sequences were annotated with PyIR, a Python wrapper for IgBLAST v1.9, and V/J genes and CDR3 were assigned using IMGT germline references. Reads were filtered out if the reads had weak V/J assignments (E-value above 1e-6), no CDR3, stop codons, out-of-frame junctions, or ambiguous translated residues. A V3J clonotype was defined by an identical inferred V gene, J gene, and CDR3 amino acid sequence. To compute the percentage overlap between repertoires, the number of shared unique clonotypes was divided by the size of the smaller repertoire. Richness of each repertoire was evaluated using RTK rarefaction, the Chao1 estimator, and Recon v2.1 estimates of unobserved clonotypes. For all TCRbeta clonotypes obtained by the gDNA method from four donors, generation probabilities were computed with OLGA. The clones in this table, taken by TCRdb from immuneACCESS, are in-frame only. Not every clone is retained; where verified, under half of the shortfall comes from an unresolved V gene, and the cause of the rest is unknown. V and J calls and clone size are given by that table; D and trimming were obtained from the DNA. Present in this sample are roughly 1.4 million clones, roughly 98.5% of which were seen just once. Over 0.3% of the sample belongs to the ten largest clones.

Trimming at the junction amounts to 7 bases on V and 3 bases on J, and the germline ends lie 12 bases apart. From the cysteine through the phenylalanine, the CDR3 covers 14 amino acids. Only the CDR3 part of the read is kept: 42 bases, read in frame from the first base. CDR1 and CDR2 were assigned from the germline V gene (reference sequence) as SEHNR and FQNEAQ. Healthy HIV-negative adults with no recently reported acute infections or vaccinations were included as donors. Every donor was a Caucasian adult living in Nashville, Tennessee, USA. CD4+ T cells were enriched through magnetic negative selection, after which naive cells were positively selected on CD45RA and the remaining negative fraction served as the memory subset. Blood was collected by leukapheresis, and PBMCs were isolated by Ficoll-Histopaque density gradient centrifugation and then cryopreserved in liquid nitrogen vapor phase. Purity and quantity of every magnetically sorted T cell population were checked by analytical flow cytometry. Each sorted fraction had its genomic DNA isolated and then quantified by UV absorbance on a Nanodrop 2000c.

Sequenced: naive CD4+ T cells sorted from blood. The cell subset or site label, read with the paper, signifies: CD45RA+ positively selected. This chain is built from TRBV7-9 and TRBJ2-2, with the D gene call left open. The sequence was obtained from a man under 40 in good health. CDR3 sequence: CASTIGRDTGELFF. At the DNA level, the sequence is TGTGCCAGCACCATCGGACGGGACACCGGGGAGCTGTTTTTT.